The 4 T cell receptor beta chains reported below all come from one sample, sequenced in a study of T cells in Graves' hyperthyroidism and ophthalmopathy. RNA transcripts gave rise to amplified TCR beta CDR3 regions. HTBI primers drove first-round RT-PCR of the TCR CDR3. One entry per CDR3 protein results from TCRdb running MiXCR on the multiplex PCR reads. Altogether under 250,000 distinct CDR3 sequences are present, approximately 17% being singletons, with the ten largest covering roughly 53%. Sequencing was carried out using blood. The receptors stem from a man in his forties or fifties with Graves' hyperthyroidism.

This clonotype was counted ten times or more. The rearrangement joins TRBV20-1 to TRBJ2-1; 10 bases fit TRBD2. CDR3 length: 14 amino acids. Per the germline V gene, CDR1 is DFQATT and CDR2 is SNEGSKA (reference sequence). V shed 5 bases and J 6 bases; nucleotides not matched to a gene: 7. This chain's CDR3 is CSAPDRTSGNEQFF. The CDR3, as DNA: TGCAGTGCTCCCGATCGGACTAGCGGCAATGAGCAGTTCTTC.

This clonotype showed up many times. V is TRBV7-3 and J is TRBJ2-1, with 7 nucleotides matching TRBD2. This CDR3 has 15 residues. Unmatched junction bases numbered 10, after V lost 5 bases and J lost 6 bases. The germline CDR1 and CDR2 sequences are SGHTA and FQGTGA. Written as DNA, the CDR3 is TGTGCCAGCAGCCCCTCGGGGGGAGTTAGCAATGAGCAGTTCTTC. Residues: CASSPSGGVSNEQFF.

This clonotype was picked up a small number of times. The chain has TRBV7-8 and TRBJ1-5; 8 positions agree with TRBD1. Germline V gene sequence: CDR1 SGHVS, CDR2 FQNEAQ. V lost 1 base to trimming and J lost 6 bases; unmatched junction nucleotides: 11. This CDR3 spans 17 amino acids. DNA of the CDR3: TGTGCCAGCAGCTTAGGGAGACAGGGGACGGCGGGTCAGCCCCAGCATTTT. It encodes CASSLGRQGTAGQPQHF.

This clonotype has only a few counts. The genes are TRBV20-1 and TRBJ2-3; D is possibly TRBD2 (6 bases). The CDR3 contains 14 residues. Trimming took off 0 bases at V and 0 bases at J, with 7 bases between the two ends. Germline lookup yields CDR1 DFQATT and CDR2 SNEGSKA (reference sequence). CDR3 in amino acids: CSARDGLSTDTQYF. The CDR3 coding sequence is TGCAGTGCTAGAGACGGACTAAGCACAGATACGCAGTATTTT.